The rows below give T cell receptor beta chains drawn from one sample of a study of cytomegalovirus exposure and HLA in healthy donors. Libraries were prepared by immunoSEQ multiplex PCR; TCRdb keeps only in-frame clonotypes and omits some of them. This sample carries 120,000 or so clones, 85% of them seen once, and the ten largest clones take 2% to 2.5%. Sample: PBMCs. The receptors shown here come from a woman aged 25 to 45 in good health and CMV-seronegative. CDR3s include the opening cysteine and the closing phenylalanine or tryptophan. A D gene is named only where the DNA matches it firmly. Part of the rows lack a size; the others show once, few, many or a class for expanded clones.

d_gene,j_gene,v_gene,abundance,CDR3aa,CDR3nt
TRBD2,TRBJ2-3,TRBV9,NA,CASSSRVEAGGRTDTQYF,TGTGCCAGCAGCTCCCGGGTCGAGGCGGGGGGCCGCACAGATACGCAGTATTTT
NA,TRBJ1-6,TRBV7-8,NA,CASSFPGGLHHF,TGTGCCAGCAGCTTCCCTGGCGGCTTGCACCACTTT
TRBD1,TRBJ1-1,TRBV10-3,NA,CAISESIGTGVRTEAFF,TGTGCCATCAGTGAGTCGATTGGGACAGGGGTACGCACTGAAGCTTTCTTT
NA,TRBJ2-1,TRBV11-2,NA,CASSNPVGNEQFF,TGTGCCAGCAGCAACCCCGTCGGGAATGAGCAGTTCTTC
TRBD2,TRBJ2-7,TRBV15,NA,CATSGLRLAGLHEQYF,TGTGCCACCAGCGGATTAAGACTAGCGGGGCTCCACGAGCAGTACTTC
NA,TRBJ1-2,TRBV7-2,NA,CASSMDNNYGYTF,TGTGCCAGCAGCATGGACAATAACTATGGCTACACCTTC
NA,TRBJ1-2,TRBV4-3,NA,CASSQDPGDVRGYTF,TGCGCCAGCAGCCAAGATCCAGGGGACGTCAGGGGCTACACCTTC
NA,TRBJ2-5,TRBV18,NA,CASSPEQGGKTQYF,TGTGCCAGCTCCCCGGAACAGGGAGGGAAGACCCAGTACTTC
NA,TRBJ2-3,TRBV18,once,CASSPVQTLDTQYF,TGTGCCAGCTCACCCGTGCAGACACTTGATACGCAGTATTTT
NA,TRBJ2-1,TRBV7-3,NA,CASSFTQAGAEQFF,TGTGCCAGCAGCTTCACCCAGGCGGGGGCTGAGCAGTTCTTC
TRBD1,TRBJ1-2,TRBV10-2,NA,CASSGQGALSGYTF,TGCGCCAGCAGTGGACAGGGGGCTTTAAGTGGCTACACCTTC
NA,TRBJ1-6,TRBV11-2,NA,CASSLEQDPYNSPLHF,TGTGCCAGCAGCTTAGAACAGGATCCTTATAATTCACCCCTCCACTTT
NA,TRBJ1-4,TRBV5-1,NA,CASREGSKEKLFF,TGCGCCAGCAGGGAGGGGTCGAAAGAAAAACTGTTTTTT
TRBD1,TRBJ2-7,TRBV7-2,NA,CASSPGQGEYEQYF,TGTGCCAGCAGCCCGGGACAGGGTGAGTACGAGCAGTACTTC
NA,TRBJ1-3,TRBV4-1,NA,CASSQDRGYGNTIYF,TGCGCCAGCAGCCAAGATAGGGGCTATGGAAACACCATATATTTT
TRBD1,TRBJ2-5,TRBV9,NA,CASSVEPRTGGLETQYF,TGTGCCAGCAGCGTTGAGCCAAGGACAGGGGGCTTGGAGACCCAGTACTTC
NA,TRBJ2-3,TRBV5-4,NA,CASSPVGTSSSSTDTQYF,TGTGCCAGCAGCCCGGTGGGGACTTCGTCATCTAGCACAGATACGCAGTATTTT
TRBD2,TRBJ2-3,TRBV7-9,NA,CASSLSGGATDTQYF,TGTGCCAGCAGCCTGAGCGGGGGGGCCACAGATACGCAGTATTTT
NA,TRBJ2-3,TRBV27,NA,CASSSPRERRGYTDTQYF,TGTGCCAGCAGTTCCCCGAGGGAGAGACGAGGATACACAGATACGCAGTATTTT
NA,TRBJ1-1,TRBV4-3,NA,CASSQDWKGGTEAFF,TGCGCCAGCAGCCAAGATTGGAAGGGAGGGACTGAAGCTTTCTTT
TRBD1,TRBJ2-7,TRBV29-1,NA,CSAGQGTYEQYF,TGCAGCGCTGGACAGGGAACCTACGAGCAGTACTTC
NA,TRBJ1-1,TRBV18,NA,CASQGQGGTEAFF,TGTGCCAGCCAAGGACAAGGGGGCACTGAAGCTTTCTTT
NA,TRBJ2-4,TRBV6-6,NA,CASSYRAGARGNIQYF,TGTGCCAGCAGTTATAGGGCGGGGGCCAGGGGAAACATTCAGTACTTC
NA,TRBJ2-3,TRBV6-5,once,CASSSPTSFSTDTQYF,TGTGCCAGCAGTTCCCCCACTAGCTTTAGCACAGATACGCAGTATTTT
TRBD1,TRBJ1-5,TRBV5-1,NA,CASSPGTENQPQHF,TGCGCCAGCAGCCCCGGGACAGAAAATCAGCCCCAGCATTTT
NA,TRBJ2-5,TRBV6-1,NA,CASSEGGAVETQYF,TGTGCCAGCAGTGAGGGGGGGGCGGTGGAGACCCAGTACTTC